This T cell receptor (beta chain) was recovered during a study of cytomegalovirus exposure and HLA in healthy donors. About the research overall: Early on, a data release was issued that held approximately 78 million unique TCRs from HLA-typed donors.

Unrecorded immune exposure was likely among donors, who were nominally healthy when sampled. General observations from the study: Researchers reported from a later analysis that most CMV-associated TCR beta chains appeared HLA-restricted. In a later analysis, TCR beta V- and J-gene trimming was associated with a missense DCLRE1C variant.

Germline V gives CDR1 SGHNT, CDR2 YYREEE (reference sequence). The CDR3 is made up of 15 amino acids. Germline trimming cut 4 bases from V and 10 bases from J; bases unmatched to any gene: 12. 13 Jbeta primers and 60 Vbeta primers were used for the PCR. Sequencing used immunoSEQ multiplex PCR; TCRdb keeps in-frame clones, though not all of them. The repertoire holds approximately 250,000 clones, with about 85% as singletons. Comment on this clone: Its target is not known.

The rearrangement joins TRBV5-4 to TRBJ2-1, with 9 bases fitting TRBD2. The TCR originated in a girl aged 2 to 10 in good health and CMV-seronegative. The sample taken for sequencing was PBMCs. The chain's CDR3 is CASSPPGLALREQFF. The CDR3 DNA is TGTGCCAGCAGCCCCCCGGGACTAGCTTTACGGGAGCAGTTCTTC.